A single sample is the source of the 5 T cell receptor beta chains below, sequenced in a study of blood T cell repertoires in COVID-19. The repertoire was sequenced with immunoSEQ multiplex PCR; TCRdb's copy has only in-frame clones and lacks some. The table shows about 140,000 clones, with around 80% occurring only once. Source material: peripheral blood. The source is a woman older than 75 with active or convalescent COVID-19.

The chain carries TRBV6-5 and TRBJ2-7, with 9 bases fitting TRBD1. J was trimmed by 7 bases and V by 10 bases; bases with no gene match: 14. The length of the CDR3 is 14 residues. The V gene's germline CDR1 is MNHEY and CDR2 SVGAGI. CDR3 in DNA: TGTGCCACAAAACCGGGACAGGGTGCGCTTGAGCAGTACTTC. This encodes CATKPGQGALEQYF.

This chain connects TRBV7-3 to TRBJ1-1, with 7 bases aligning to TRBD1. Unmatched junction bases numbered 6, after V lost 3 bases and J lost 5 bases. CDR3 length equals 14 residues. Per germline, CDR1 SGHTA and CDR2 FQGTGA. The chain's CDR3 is CASSLSTGRTEAFF. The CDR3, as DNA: TGTGCCAGCAGCTTGTCGACAGGGAGGACTGAAGCTTTCTTT. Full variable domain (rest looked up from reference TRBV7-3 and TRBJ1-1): GAGVSQTPSNKVTEKGKYVELRCDPISGHTALYWYRQSLGQGPEFLIYFQGTGAADDSGLPNDRFFAVRPEGSVSTLKIQRTERGDSAVYLCASSLSTGRTEAFFGQGTRLTVV.

CDR3: CAWKKAATYEQYF. The CDR3 region has the DNA TGTGCCTGGAAAAAGGCGGCGACCTACGAGCAGTACTTC. The chain joins TRBV30 to TRBJ2-7; D remains unclear. The CDR3 has 13 residues. Trimming pared 4 bases from V and 2 bases from J, leaving 12 bases between. Germline values: CDR1 GTSNPN, CDR2 SVGIG (reference sequence).

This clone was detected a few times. Here the CDR3 reads CASSSGTGFDEQYF. The CDR3 nucleotides are TGCGCCAGCAGCTCCGGGACAGGGTTCGACGAGCAGTACTTC. The chain joins TRBV5-1 to TRBJ2-7; 9 nucleotides align to TRBD1. The ends lost 3 bases at V and 5 bases at J; junction bases unmatched: 6. This CDR3 comprises 14 residues. CDR1 SGHRS and CDR2 YFSETQ come from the germline V gene. Using reference TRBV5-1 and TRBJ2-7 for the parts outside the CDR3, the full variable domain is KAGVTQTPRYLIKTRGQQVTLSCSPISGHRSVSWYQQTPGQGLQFLFEYFSETQRNKGNFPGRFSGRQFSNSRSEMNVSTLELGDSALYLCASSSGTGFDEQYFGPGTRLTVT.

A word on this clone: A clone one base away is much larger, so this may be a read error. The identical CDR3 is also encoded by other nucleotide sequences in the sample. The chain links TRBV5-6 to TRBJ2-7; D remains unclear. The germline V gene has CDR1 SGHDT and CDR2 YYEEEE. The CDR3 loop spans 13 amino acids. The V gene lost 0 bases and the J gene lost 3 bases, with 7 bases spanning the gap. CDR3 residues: CASSLGRNYEQYF. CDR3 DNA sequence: TGTGCCAGCAGCTTGGGCAGGAACTACGAGCAGTACTTC.